The sequence of this TCR beta chain was determined in a study of cytotoxic CD8 clonotypes in ibrutinib-treated CLL. This clone was detected once. The method was immunoSEQ multiplex PCR; TCRdb's version includes in-frame clones alone and lacks a portion of them. The repertoire holds approximately 200,000 clones, 72% seen once, with around an eighth in the top ten. Germline V gives CDR1 MNHNY, CDR2 SVGAGI (reference sequence). There are 16 residues in the CDR3. V trimming: 0 bases; J trimming: 0 bases; junction bases outside the gene matches: 5. The source material was PBMCs, sampled after 24 months of ibrutinib treatment. V and J are TRBV6-6 and TRBJ2-7, with 7 bases lining up with TRBD2. This TCR was recovered from a human donor with chronic lymphocytic leukemia. The CDR3 DNA reads TGTGCCAGCAGTTACTCCCGGGAGGCGAGCTCCTACGAGCAGTACTTC. Residues: CASSYSREASSYEQYF.